Listed here are 24 T cell receptor beta chains from one sample, sequenced in a study of identical twins' blood T cells. TCRdb independently ran MiXCR on the 5' RACE reads; one entry per CDR3 protein. The table lists 400,000 or so distinct CDR3 sequences, roughly 31% of them singletons. The sequenced material came from PBMCs. The source is a woman aged 18 to 55 in good health.

The sample holds one count of this clonotype. The chain uses TRBV5-1 and TRBJ2-3, with TRBD2 identical over 7 bases. Germline V gives CDR1 SGHRS, CDR2 YFSETQ. J gave up 0 bases and V 6 bases, and 7 bases lay outside the gene matches. This CDR3 contains 15 residues. CDR3 sequence (DNA): TGCGCCAGCAATGAGCGGGGAGATAGCACAGATACGCAGTATTTT. Protein product: CASNERGDSTDTQYF.

The V call is TRBV29-1, the J call TRBJ2-1; 7 bases align to TRBD2. Germline values: CDR1 SQVTM, CDR2 ANQGSEA. V dropped 1 base and J dropped 1; count of bases not matched to a gene: 1. CDR3 size: 14 residues. The CDR3 region has the DNA TGCAGCGTTGAAGGCGGGAGTTCCTACAATGAGCAGTTCTTC. This codes for CSVEGGSSYNEQFF.

The chain recombines TRBV19 with TRBJ2-7, with D possibly matching TRBD2 (5 bases). V dropped 7 bases and J dropped 1 base, with 20 bases sitting between them. There are 16 residues in the CDR3. Looked up from germline, CDR1 is LNHDA and CDR2 is SQIVND (reference sequence). CDR3 in DNA: TGTGCCAGTACCTGGACTTTTTCCTCCCCTTCCTACGAGCAGTACTTC. Its translation is CASTWTFSSPSYEQYF. The full variable domain, with the rest looked up from reference TRBV19 and TRBJ2-7, is DGGITQSPKYLFRKEGQNVTLSCEQNLNHDAMYWYRQDPGQGLRLIYYSQIVNDFQKGDIAEGYSVSREKKESFPLTVTSAQKNPTAFYLCASTWTFSSPSYEQYFGPGTRLTVT.

Of note for this clonotype: One base away lies a much larger clone, so this may be a sequencing read error. The J gene is TRBJ1-2, the V gene TRBV3-1; D gene uncertain. The CDR3 length is 14 residues. Germline CDR1 and CDR2: LGHDT and YNNKEL (reference sequence). The CDR3 is CAGSPRPDEYGYTF. The CDR3 bases are TGTGCCGGCAGCCCGCGTCCCGACGAGTATGGCTACACCTTC.

This clonotype was detected only a few times. The chain links TRBV5-1 to TRBJ1-1; no clear D gene. The CDR3 runs to 13 residues. Trimming took off 4 bases at V and 5 bases at J, with 12 bases between the two ends. CDR1 is SGHRS, CDR2 YFSETQ, per germline. DNA for the CDR3: TGCGCCAGCAGCGCTGGACCTGGGACTGAAGCTTTCTTT. Its protein is CASSAGPGTEAFF. Full variable domain (rest looked up from reference TRBV5-1 and TRBJ1-1): KAGVTQTPRYLIKTRGQQVTLSCSPISGHRSVSWYQQTPGQGLQFLFEYFSETQRNKGNFPGRFSGRQFSNSRSEMNVSTLELGDSALYLCASSAGPGTEAFFGQGTRLTVV.

This clonotype is a singleton in its sample. This chain connects TRBV11-2 to TRBJ2-2; D may match TRBD1 or TRBD2 (6 bases each). Trimming stripped 5 bases from V and 5 bases from J, with 15 bases between. CDR3 length: 15 amino acids. CDR1 SGHAT and CDR2 FQNNGV come from the germline V gene. CDR3 in DNA: TGTGCCAGCAGCGGCGGAGGGGGGAGAACCGGGGAGCTGTTTTTT. Translating gives CASSGGGGRTGELFF.

The chain recombines TRBV20-1 with TRBJ1-1, with 7 bases that match TRBD1. V lost 5 bases to trimming and J lost 0 bases; unmatched junction nucleotides: 12. The CDR3 totals 16 residues. The germline V gene encodes CDR1 DFQATT and CDR2 SNEGSKA (reference sequence). CDR3 DNA sequence: TGCAGTGCTGGACGGACAGGAGGGGGGATGAACACTGAAGCTTTCTTT. As protein: CSAGRTGGGMNTEAFF.

The J gene is TRBJ1-2, the V gene TRBV5-1; D is unclear. The CDR3 is 14 residues long. V lost 4 bases, J lost 4 bases, and 14 bases lay in between. Looked up from germline, CDR1 is SGHRS and CDR2 is YFSETQ. CDR3 sequence: CASSHGSQTYGYTF. CDR3 sequence (DNA): TGCGCCAGCAGCCACGGGAGCCAGACCTATGGCTACACCTTC.

This clonotype came up once. The CDR3 sequence: CASSRGRDTEAFF. CDR3 DNA: TGCGCCAGCAGCCGGGGCAGGGACACTGAAGCTTTCTTT. This sequence joins TRBV5-1 and TRBJ1-1; TRBD1 is a possible D gene (5 bases). V was clipped by 4 bases and J by 3 bases, with 10 bases between them. This CDR3 spans 13 amino acids. CDR1 and CDR2 from the germline V gene are SGHRS and YFSETQ.

This clonotype has more than one count but fewer than ten. The chain recombines TRBV7-9 with TRBJ1-6; D not certain. The V gene's germline CDR1 is SEHNR and CDR2 FQNEAQ (reference sequence). The CDR3 covers 14 residues. V was trimmed by 6 bases and J by 3 bases, leaving 9 bases between them. The CDR3 sequence: CASSEWVYNSPLHF. Written as DNA, the CDR3 is TGTGCCAGCAGTGAGTGGGTCTATAATTCACCCCTCCACTTT.

A remark on this clonotype: This may arise from a read error, as a much more abundant clone is one base away. The rearrangement joins TRBV10-1 to TRBJ2-7, with 13 bases that match TRBD2. The CDR3 spans 12 residues. After removal of 8 bases from V and 6 bases from J, the junction contained 1 base not matched to a gene. CDR1 WNHNN and CDR2 SYGVQD come from the germline V gene (reference sequence). The CDR3 sequence is CASGLAGAEQYF. CDR3 coding DNA: TGCGCCAGCGGACTAGCGGGAGCCGAGCAGTACTTC.

This clonotype was found many times. This chain links TRBV19 with TRBJ1-1; D is ambiguous. Trimming stripped 1 base from V and 3 bases from J, with 18 bases between. From germline, CDR1 is LNHDA and CDR2 SQIVND (reference sequence). The CDR3 has 17 amino acids. CDR3 region: CASSIAGFTSVYTEAFF. In nucleotides, the CDR3 is TGTGCCAGTAGTATAGCTGGCTTTACAAGCGTGTACACTGAAGCTTTCTTT.

Only a few counts were recorded for this clonotype. The genes are TRBV29-1 and TRBJ1-1; TRBD1 aligns across 11 bases. The CDR3 has 14 amino acids. Losses at the gene ends were 7 bases for V and 6 bases for J; bases not matched to a gene: 10. Germline assignment: CDR1 SQVTM and CDR2 ANQGSEA. The CDR3 sequence: CSGGTGGRRPEAFF. In DNA, the CDR3 is TGCAGCGGCGGGACAGGGGGACGCCGCCCTGAAGCTTTCTTT.

There are a few counts of this clonotype. DNA of the CDR3: TGTGCCAGCAGCTTAGGAGAGGGAACTGGAAACACCATATATTTT. It translates to CASSLGEGTGNTIYF. V usage is TRBV13 and J usage is TRBJ1-3, with D hard to call. CDR1 is PRHDT and CDR2 is FYEKMQ in the germline V gene (reference sequence). This CDR3 contains 15 residues. V lost 0 bases and J 2 bases, leaving 8 bases between the germline ends.

This clonotype has just a few counts. The chain links TRBV5-6 to TRBJ2-1, with D tentatively TRBD2 (5 bases). Trimming shortened V by 4 bases and J by 5 bases, and 16 bases separated the two germline ends. CDR3 length: 15 residues. Germline V lookup: CDR1 SGHDT, CDR2 YYEEEE. CDR3 amino acids: CASSRGSSRHNEQFF. The CDR3 nucleotides are TGTGCCAGCAGCCGGGGATCTAGCAGACACAATGAGCAGTTCTTC.

This clonotype was counted ten times or more. The chain recombines TRBV20-1 with TRBJ2-1, with a weak D call TRBD2 (6 bases). The CDR3 is 14 amino acids. The germline V gene encodes CDR1 DFQATT and CDR2 SNEGSKA (reference sequence). Trimming took 1 base from V and 5 from J, leaving 12 bases between them. CDR3 in DNA: TGCAGTGCTAGAGGGACGCGGGGAAACAATGAGCAGTTCTTC. Translating it yields CSARGTRGNNEQFF.

J is TRBJ2-3 and V is TRBV20-1; the D is unclear. V lost 0 bases to trimming and J lost 1 base, with 5 bases between them. The CDR3 is 13 residues long. From germline, CDR1 is DFQATT and CDR2 SNEGSKA (reference sequence). CDR3 protein: CSAREVGTDTQYF. CDR3 coding DNA: TGCAGTGCTAGAGAAGTCGGCACAGATACGCAGTATTTT.

CDR3 sequence reads: CASSLEQEAYEQYF. The CDR3 coding sequence is TGTGCCAGCAGTTTGGAACAGGAAGCCTACGAGCAGTACTTC. This chain uses TRBV27 with TRBJ2-7, with D perhaps TRBD1 (5 bases). The CDR3 spans 14 residues. CDR1 is MNHEY, CDR2 SMNVEV, per germline (reference sequence). V shed 3 bases and J shed 2 bases, with 11 bases lying between them.

This clonotype has at least ten counts. The chain uses TRBV6-5 and TRBJ1-1; D gene ambiguous. From germline, CDR1 is MNHEY and CDR2 SVGAGI. Deletions cut 7 bases from V and 2 bases from J, with 14 bases between. The CDR3 sequence is 14 residues long. The CDR3 sequence is CASMVGRLNTEAFF. The CDR3 region has the DNA TGTGCCAGCATGGTAGGAAGATTAAACACTGAAGCTTTCTTT.

This CDR3 is CSVEDHKRQETQYF. Here the CDR3 DNA reads TGCAGCGTTGAAGATCACAAGCGACAAGAGACCCAGTACTTC. The rearrangement uses TRBV29-1 and TRBJ2-5; D uncertain. V lost 0 bases to trimming and J lost 2 bases, with 10 bases between them. Germline CDR1 is SQVTM and CDR2 is ANQGSEA. The length of the CDR3 is 14 residues.

The chain uses TRBV29-1 and TRBJ1-1; TRBD1 aligns across 9 bases. CDR1 SQVTM and CDR2 ANQGSEA come from the germline V gene. V was clipped by 6 bases and J by 4 bases; unmatched bases: 6. This CDR3 comprises 13 residues. The CDR3 here is CSVRTGVVTEAFF. The CDR3 DNA is TGCAGCGTAAGGACAGGGGTAGTCACTGAAGCTTTCTTT.

Only a few counts were recorded for this clonotype. The V call is TRBV11-2, the J call TRBJ1-1; D remains unclear. Per germline, CDR1 SGHAT and CDR2 FQNNGV. The length of the CDR3 is 13 residues. Trimming stripped 5 bases from V and 5 bases from J, with 12 bases between. For the CDR3, the DNA is TGTGCCAGCAGCAGGGAGCGAGGGACTGAAGCTTTCTTT. Its protein is CASSRERGTEAFF.

This clonotype was counted between two and nine times. The genes are TRBV7-8 and TRBJ1-1, with 7 bases lining up with TRBD1. CDR1 is SGHVS and CDR2 is FQNEAQ in the germline V gene. This CDR3 has 14 amino acids. Trimming removed 5 bases from V and 1 base from J; junction bases left unmatched: 4. CDR3 amino acids: CASSARDRNTEAFF. CDR3 sequence (DNA): TGTGCCAGCAGCGCCCGGGACAGGAACACTGAAGCTTTCTTT.

The chain joins TRBV20-1 to TRBJ2-1; TRBD1 agrees at 8 bases. Losses at the gene ends were 6 bases for V and 12 bases for J; bases not matched to a gene: 4. The CDR3 loop spans 10 amino acids. Germline CDR1 is DFQATT and CDR2 is SNEGSKA (reference sequence). DNA for the CDR3: TGCAGTGCGTCCGGGACAGGGCAGTTCTTC. Protein product: CSASGTGQFF.